This TCR beta chain was recovered during a study of OX40 agonist ivuxolimab in advanced cancers. Study in general: Partial responses occurred in three patients (one hepatocellular carcinoma, two cutaneous melanoma).

The data were produced by immunoSEQ multiplex PCR, yet TCRdb's version contains in-frame clones alone and is incomplete. The data show fewer than 85,000 clones, 75% to 90% seen once. This clone was seen a handful of times. V lost 6 bases and J 0 bases, leaving 6 bases between the germline ends. There are 13 residues in the CDR3. In germline, CDR1 is LGHNA, CDR2 YNFKEQ. This sample comprised CD4+ or CD8+ T cells sorted from blood, obtained in a trial of the OX40 agonist ivuxolimab. This receptor was taken from an adult with an advanced solid tumor such as melanoma, head and neck, liver or kidney cancer. The chain uses TRBV4-2 and TRBJ1-5; unclear D gene. CDR3 sequence (DNA): TGTGCCAGCAGGGAGAATAGCAATCAGCCCCAGCATTTT. Its translation is CASRENSNQPQHF.